The 26 T cell receptor beta chains reported below all come from one sample, sequenced in a study of T cell responses to AZD1222 COVID-19 vaccine. Libraries were prepared by immunoSEQ multiplex PCR; TCRdb keeps only in-frame clonotypes and omits some of them. Counted here are 100,000 to 150,000 clones, over 85% occurring once; the ten biggest clones make up roughly 1.1%. The input for sequencing was peripheral blood, taken 28 days after the second AZD1222 dose. The receptor set was obtained from an adult who received the AZD1222 COVID-19 vaccine.

The chain employs TRBV15 and TRBJ2-7; maybe TRBD2 (6 bases). The CDR3 runs 15 residues. Germline loops: CDR1 LNHNV, CDR2 YYDKDF (reference sequence). Trimming left V 5 bases short and J 5 bases short, with 19 bases between. The CDR3 loop reads CATSPTEGSGNEQYF. For the CDR3, the DNA is TGTGCCACCAGCCCTACGGAGGGGAGCGGCAACGAGCAGTACTTC.

V and J are TRBV3-1 (or the pseudogene TRBV3-2) and TRBJ2-5; TRBD1 matches 9 bases. The V and J ends lost 0 bases and 4 bases, in that order; junction bases with no gene match: 9. The CDR3 totals 17 residues. Per the germline V gene, CDR1 is LGHDT and CDR2 is YNNKEL (reference sequence). In DNA, the CDR3 is TGTGCCAGCAGCCAAGAACCAACAGGGGGCTTGTCAGAGACCCAGTACTTC. Translation gives CASSQEPTGGLSETQYF.

This chain links TRBV4-3 with TRBJ2-7; either TRBD1 or TRBD2 may fit D (6 bases each). The CDR3 covers 15 residues. Trimming removed 0 bases from V and 6 bases from J, with 15 bases in between. CDR1 LGHNA and CDR2 YSLEER come from the germline V gene. CDR3 sequence reads: CASSQDWGALAEQYF. CDR3 coding DNA: TGCGCCAGCAGCCAAGATTGGGGGGCCCTCGCCGAGCAGTACTTC.

The gene calls are TRBV11-2 and TRBJ2-7, with a possible D match to TRBD2 (6 bases). The CDR3 totals 13 residues. V lost 3 bases, J lost 2 bases, and 8 bases lay in between. The germline gives CDR1 SGHAT, CDR2 FQNNGV. The CDR3 bases are TGTGCCAGCAGCTTTGGAGGGACCTACGAGCAGTACTTC. This codes for CASSFGGTYEQYF.

The chain is built from TRBV24-1 and TRBJ2-1; the D is unclear. This CDR3 region has 16 residues. Trimming took 4 bases from V and 3 from J, leaving 15 bases between them. Germline V lookup: CDR1 KGHDR, CDR2 SFDVKD. CDR3: CATSDPTTDGYNEQFF. As DNA, the CDR3 is TGTGCCACCAGTGACCCAACCACCGACGGCTACAATGAGCAGTTCTTC.

This clone was observed a single time. The chain uses TRBV6-2 or TRBV6-3 and TRBJ2-2; D is undetermined. The germline V gene encodes CDR1 MNHEY and CDR2 SVGEGT. V was clipped by 6 bases and J by 6 bases, with 8 bases between them. The CDR3 spans 12 residues. The CDR3 protein is CASSLWAGELFF. DNA for the CDR3: TGTGCCAGCAGCCTATGGGCCGGGGAGCTGTTTTTT.

The rearrangement joins TRBV30 to TRBJ1-1, with a tentative D call TRBD1 (6 bases). CDR1 is GTSNPN and CDR2 is SVGIG in the germline V gene (reference sequence). This CDR3 is built from 12 residues. Trimming took off 8 bases at V and 5 bases at J, with 15 bases between the two ends. The CDR3 region is CAGNRVGTEAFF. In nucleotides, the CDR3 is TGTGCCGGAAACAGGGTAGGGACTGAAGCTTTCTTT.

The V and J genes are TRBV27 and TRBJ2-1, with D perhaps matching TRBD2 (6 bases). Trimming shortened V by 3 bases and J by 4 bases, and 7 bases separated the two germline ends. Germline V gene data show CDR1 as MNHEY and CDR2 as SMNVEV (reference sequence). The CDR3 is 13 amino acids. CDR3 region: CASSLGLYNEQFF. The DNA for the CDR3 is TGTGCCAGCAGTTTGGGACTGTACAATGAGCAGTTCTTC.

The chain has TRBV19 and TRBJ1-5; 7 bases match TRBD1. The CDR3 has 15 amino acids. CDR1 and CDR2 from the germline V gene are LNHDA and SQIVND (reference sequence). V shed 5 bases and J 2 bases; nucleotides not matched to a gene: 6. CDR3 coding DNA: TGTGCCAGTAGTCCCCCGACAGGGCGCAATCAGCCCCAGCATTTT. It codes for CASSPPTGRNQPQHF.

The chain couples TRBV14 to TRBJ1-1; D is unclear. Germline values: CDR1 SGHDN, CDR2 FVKESK. The CDR3 spans 13 residues. The V gene lost 4 bases and the J gene lost 4 bases, with 10 bases spanning the gap. CDR3 loop: CASSLTPGTEAFF. As DNA, the CDR3 is TGTGCCAGCAGCCTTACGCCGGGCACTGAAGCTTTCTTT.

The chain carries TRBV6-5 and TRBJ2-1; no definite D call. CDR1 and CDR2 from the germline V gene are MNHEY and SVGAGI. The CDR3 length is 15 residues. Trimming took 8 bases from V and 0 from J, leaving 14 bases between them. The CDR3 is CASRLGQSSYNEQFF. DNA for the CDR3: TGTGCCAGCCGCCTAGGGCAGAGCTCCTACAATGAGCAGTTCTTC.

The V gene is TRBV3-1 (or the pseudogene TRBV3-2), the J gene TRBJ1-5, with unresolved D. Germline V gives CDR1 LGHDT, CDR2 YNNKEL (reference sequence). Trimming cost V 0 bases and J 7 bases, with 13 bases left between them. This CDR3 contains 15 residues. The CDR3 loop reads CASSQDTTREQPQHF. CDR3 DNA sequence: TGTGCCAGCAGCCAAGACACAACAAGGGAGCAGCCCCAGCATTTT.

J is TRBJ1-4 and V is TRBV19; D uncertain. The CDR3 loop spans 16 amino acids. Germline lookup yields CDR1 LNHDA and CDR2 SQIVND (reference sequence). Trimming took 6 bases from V and 0 from J, leaving 14 bases between them. The CDR3 coding sequence is TGTGCCAGTAGCCGCAACGGCGGTGCAACTAATGAAAAACTGTTTTTT. Translating gives CASSRNGGATNEKLFF. Using reference TRBV19 and TRBJ1-4 for the parts outside the CDR3, the full variable domain is DGGITQSPKYLFRKEGQNVTLSCEQNLNHDAMYWYRQDPGQGLRLIYYSQIVNDFQKGDIAEGYSVSREKKESFPLTVTSAQKNPTAFYLCASSRNGGATNEKLFFGSGTQLSVL.

The chain joins TRBV19 to TRBJ2-7; D may be TRBD1 (5 bases). The germline V gene has CDR1 LNHDA and CDR2 SQIVND (reference sequence). Trimming took off 8 bases at V and 7 bases at J, with 15 bases between the two ends. The CDR3 extends over 12 amino acids. Written as DNA, the CDR3 is TGTGCCAGTCAAAGGCAGGGCGATGAGCAGTACTTC. Its translation is CASQRQGDEQYF.

The chain recombines TRBV2 with TRBJ1-4, with no clear D. Trimming removed 8 bases from V and 1 base from J, with 11 bases in between. This CDR3 is built from 14 residues. The germline V gene has CDR1 SNHLY and CDR2 FYNNEI. CDR3 sequence reads: CASGIRKTNEKLFF. In DNA form, the CDR3 reads TGTGCCAGCGGAATCCGGAAAACTAATGAAAAACTGTTTTTT.

This chain uses TRBV4-3 with TRBJ1-2; D not resolved. Trimming pared 1 base from V and 3 bases from J, leaving 6 bases between. The length of the CDR3 is 13 residues. Germline CDR1 reads LGHNA; CDR2 reads YSLEER. DNA of the CDR3: TGCGCCAGCAGCCAAGGGGTGCACTATGGCTACACCTTC. Translating gives CASSQGVHYGYTF.

J is TRBJ2-1 and V is TRBV4-3, with TRBD2 identical over 13 bases. V was clipped by 3 bases and J by 4 bases; unmatched bases: 3. The V gene's germline CDR1 is LGHNA and CDR2 YSLEER. The CDR3 covers 16 residues. The DNA of the CDR3 is TGCGCCAGCAGCCAGAGGACTAGCGGGAGTTACAATGAGCAGTTCTTC. This translates into CASSQRTSGSYNEQFF.

The rearrangement uses TRBV7-2 and TRBJ1-1, with unresolved D. The length of the CDR3 is 15 residues. From germline, CDR1 is SGHTA and CDR2 FQGNSA. V was cut by 5 bases and J by 5 bases, with 18 bases left in between. The CDR3 sequence: CASSVPHQAGTEAFF. The CDR3 DNA reads TGTGCCAGCAGCGTCCCACATCAGGCGGGAACTGAAGCTTTCTTT.

The CDR3 protein is CASSATGQESSYNEQFF. The CDR3 DNA sequence: TGTGCCAGCAGTGCCACGGGACAGGAGTCCTCCTACAATGAGCAGTTCTTC. This chain connects TRBV2 to TRBJ2-1; TRBD1 matches at 8 bases. CDR1 and CDR2 from the germline V gene are SNHLY and FYNNEI. CDR3 size: 17 residues. With V trimmed by 4 bases and J by 0 bases, 8 bases remained unmatched.

This chain uses TRBV5-1 with TRBJ2-3, with D possibly matching TRBD2 (6 bases). This CDR3 region has 17 residues. The V gene lost 4 bases and the J gene lost 4 bases, with 22 bases spanning the gap. Per germline, CDR1 SGHRS and CDR2 YFSETQ. CDR3 amino acids: CASSTEPLGEVPDTQYF. CDR3 DNA sequence: TGCGCCAGCAGCACCGAACCTCTTGGGGAGGTCCCAGATACGCAGTATTTT.

The V and J genes are TRBV24-1 and TRBJ1-3; D may be TRBD1 (5 bases). Germline CDR1 is KGHDR and CDR2 is SFDVKD. The CDR3 has 16 amino acids. The V end lost 1 base, the J end lost 0 bases, and 9 bases lay between the germline ends. This chain's CDR3 is CATSDFWGVSGNTIYF. The CDR3 nucleotides read TGTGCCACCAGTGATTTCTGGGGGGTCTCTGGAAACACCATATATTTT.

The chain links TRBV6-5 to TRBJ1-6; TRBD1 might be the D (5 bases). V shed 4 bases and J shed 11 bases, with 12 bases lying between them. Per the germline V gene, CDR1 is MNHEY and CDR2 is SVGAGI. This CDR3 comprises 13 residues. The CDR3 loop is CASSWDQAAPLHF. CDR3 in DNA: TGTGCCAGCAGTTGGGACCAAGCGGCACCCCTCCACTTT.

The CDR3 nucleotides are TGTGCCAGCAGCCCATCGGGCGGGGGGGGGACTGAAGCTTTCTTT. This gives the protein CASSPSGGGGTEAFF. The chain employs TRBV7-2 and TRBJ1-1; D might be TRBD1 (5 bases). The V gene's germline CDR1 is SGHTA and CDR2 FQGNSA. The CDR3 contains 15 residues. Deletions cut 5 bases from V and 5 bases from J, with 18 bases between.

This clone has more than one count but fewer than ten. The chain recombines TRBV3-1 (or the pseudogene TRBV3-2) with TRBJ2-1; 7 bases align to TRBD2. Germline CDR1 and CDR2: LGHDT and YNNKEL (reference sequence). V shed 1 base and J 2 bases; nucleotides not matched to a gene: 2. This CDR3 is 15 amino acids long. The CDR3 region has the DNA TGTGCCAGCAGCCAAGGTAGCGGGCCCTACAATGAGCAGTTCTTC. It yields the protein CASSQGSGPYNEQFF.

This rearrangement joins TRBV4-2 to TRBJ2-7, with TRBD1 matching 8 bases. CDR1 and CDR2 from the germline V gene are LGHNA and YNFKEQ. The V gene end was trimmed by 5 bases and the J gene end by 0 bases; junction bases not matched to a gene: 24. The CDR3 sequence is 21 residues long. In nucleotides, the CDR3 is TGTGCCAGCAGCGAAGCTGCCCCAGGACAGGGTCGTAGGCCGAGCTCCTACGAGCAGTACTTC. Its protein product is CASSEAAPGQGRRPSSYEQYF.

This rearrangement joins TRBV18 to TRBJ2-7; no firm D call. Trimming took off 1 base at V and 5 bases at J, with 12 bases between the two ends. CDR1 and CDR2 from the germline V gene are KGHSH and LQKENI. The CDR3 covers 14 residues. The DNA of the CDR3 is TGTGCCAGCTCACCACGGGCGAGGCGAGACGAGCAGTACTTC. Its translation is CASSPRARRDEQYF.